This T cell receptor (beta chain) was retrieved from a study of cytomegalovirus exposure and HLA in healthy donors. PCR was performed using 60 Vbeta and 13 Jbeta primers. The method was immunoSEQ multiplex PCR; TCRdb's version includes in-frame clones alone and lacks a portion of them. This sample's clone table lists about 74,000 clones. Whole-study results and caveats: Most CMV-associated TCR beta chains appeared HLA-restricted in a later analysis. Presence/absence analyses took donor sequencing depth as roughly uniform.

The V and J ends lost 4 bases and 4 bases, in that order; junction bases with no gene match: 10. CDR3 length: 17 residues. Germline V CDR1 and CDR2: SGHRS, YFSETQ. Turning to this clone: Its target is not known.

The rearrangement joins TRBV5-1 to TRBJ2-5; 13 bases are shared with TRBD2. This receptor was identified in a female donor in good health and CMV-seropositive. The material sequenced was PBMCs. The CDR3 spells CASSPQLAGGSRETQYF. CDR3 DNA: TGCGCCAGCAGCCCACAACTAGCGGGAGGGTCAAGAGAGACCCAGTACTTC. The full variable domain, with the rest looked up from reference TRBV5-1 and TRBJ2-5, is KAGVTQTPRYLIKTRGQQVTLSCSPISGHRSVSWYQQTPGQGLQFLFEYFSETQRNKGNFPGRFSGRQFSNSRSEMNVSTLELGDSALYLCASSPQLAGGSRETQYFGPGTRLLVL.